This entry is about one TCR beta chain. Its antigen is not yet known. It has no much larger one-base neighbor in the sample; base qualities were not kept. This entry belongs to a study of blood T cell repertoires in COVID-19 (dated by TCRdb to 2020 to 2021). Regarding the complete study: Collaborator samples came from the United States, Italy and Spain and covered acute and convalescent phases of COVID-19. The material from the prospective study consisted of cDNA or gDNA derived from T cells, B-cell-depleted T cells, or PBMCs. Deeply sampled blood TCRbeta repertoires from subjects exposed to, actively infected with, or recovered from COVID-19 were included in the dataset. A freely available public database, intended as a resource for researchers studying the immune response to SARS-CoV-2, is where the repertoires were released. The samples were drawn from two sources: the first 160 participants of the ongoing ImmuneRACE study, and 1,000 to 1,500 subjects contributed by 6 global collaborators. Nearly every sample came with metadata listing a de-identified subject ID, COVID-19 status, age in years and sex. Where available, HLA class I and class II types were obtained from metadata supplied by the sample provider rather than from assay-based typing.

Beyond this particular receptor, the publication reports: Clinical and demographic metadata were provided uncurated, with the amount varying by source and participant.

CDR1 and CDR2 were assigned from the germline V gene as SGHAT and FQNNGV. V is trimmed back by 6 bases and J by 6 bases, and the junction contains 2 bases that no gene match accounts for. Including the terminal cysteine and phenylalanine, the CDR3 comprises 14 residues. Here the CDR3 DNA is all that survives: 42 bases in frame from base 1. The collaborating institutions used their own protocols to collect whole blood in K2EDTA tubes. For TCRbeta analysis, collaborators shipped samples in one of three forms: frozen whole blood, isolated PBMCs, or DNA extracted from either of those sample types. TCRbeta CDR3 regions were amplified from genomic DNA by means of the immunoSEQ Assay, a bias-controlled multiplex PCR. Per the authors' processing: Nucleated cell counts per sample were estimated from amplification of reference gene primers within the assay. To quantify the absolute abundance of each unique TCRbeta CDR3 rearrangement, sequence reads were collapsed and filtered. For each sample, productive Simpson clonality was calculated as the square root of Simpson's diversity index across productive rearrangements. TCRdb stores this immuneACCESS table with in-frame sequences only. Part of the clones is absent; in the studies checked, under half of the shortfall reflects unresolved V genes, and no reason is known for the rest. Clonal size and the V and J genes are those of that table, whereas D and trimming came from the DNA. Here the sample has about 50,000 clones; approximately 89% occur a single time. Of the sample, around a sixth falls within the top ten clones.

The TCR sequence derives from a man in his 60s with active or convalescent COVID-19. The chain links TRBV11-2 with TRBJ2-2, and 12 junction bases match TRBD2. Input material: peripheral blood. The nucleotides are TGTGCCAGCAGACTAGCGGGGGGCGCCGGGGAGCTGTTTTTT. Translated, it gives CASRLAGGAGELFF.